These T cell receptor beta chains were read from a single sample in a study of PD-1 blockade in classical Hodgkin lymphoma. Only in-frame clones appear in the TCRdb table, and some are missing; sequencing was by immunoSEQ multiplex PCR. In the table there are some 28,000 clones, roughly 80% of which are singletons. The sequencing used peripheral blood mononuclear cells (PBMCs), collected before the second cycle of nivolumab. All receptors come from a human donor with classical Hodgkin lymphoma. CDR3s include the opening cysteine and the closing phenylalanine or tryptophan. A D gene is named only where the DNA matches it firmly. The size of a clone is reported for some rows only, either as once, few or many, or as a class for expanded clones.

J gene: TRBJ1-3; clone size: NA; V gene: TRBV11-3; D gene: TRBD1; CDR3 protein: CASSDPGGTGNTIYF; CDR3 DNA: TGTGCCAGCAGCGATCCAGGGGGTACTGGAAACACCATATATTTT
J gene: TRBJ1-1; clone size: NA; V gene: TRBV6-1; D gene: NA; CDR3 protein: CASRTGPINTEAFF; CDR3 DNA: TGTGCCAGCAGGACCGGGCCGATCAACACTGAAGCTTTCTTT
J gene: TRBJ2-1; clone size: once; V gene: TRBV28; D gene: TRBD2; CDR3 protein: CASSSGTSGSNEQFF; CDR3 DNA: TGTGCCAGCAGTTCCGGGACTAGCGGGAGCAATGAGCAGTTCTTC
J gene: TRBJ2-1; clone size: NA; V gene: TRBV6-6; D gene: TRBD2; CDR3 protein: CASSPVRGLTYNEQFF; CDR3 DNA: TGTGCCAGCAGCCCGGTACGGGGACTAACATACAATGAGCAGTTCTTC
J gene: TRBJ2-1; clone size: NA; V gene: TRBV5-4; D gene: NA; CDR3 protein: CASSLAGSLTSYNEQFF; CDR3 DNA: TGTGCCAGCAGCTTGGCAGGGAGCCTAACCTCCTACAATGAGCAGTTCTTC
J gene: TRBJ2-2; clone size: NA; V gene: TRBV6-6; D gene: NA; CDR3 protein: CASGTGFATGELFF; CDR3 DNA: TGTGCCAGCGGAACAGGGTTTGCCACCGGGGAGCTGTTTTTT
J gene: TRBJ1-2; clone size: NA; V gene: TRBV30; D gene: NA; CDR3 protein: CAWTPRDGKFSNYGYTF; CDR3 DNA: TGTGCCTGGACCCCGCGGGACGGTAAATTCTCTAACTATGGCTACACCTTC
J gene: TRBJ2-7; clone size: NA; V gene: TRBV5-4; D gene: NA; CDR3 protein: CASSFNPGPTYEQYF; CDR3 DNA: TGTGCCAGCAGCTTCAATCCGGGCCCTACCTACGAGCAGTACTTC
J gene: TRBJ2-1; clone size: NA; V gene: TRBV5-1; D gene: TRBD1; CDR3 protein: CASSPLTTGADNEQFF; CDR3 DNA: TGCGCCAGCAGCCCCCTCACGACAGGGGCAGACAATGAGCAGTTCTTC
J gene: TRBJ2-5; clone size: NA; V gene: TRBV6-1; D gene: NA; CDR3 protein: CASSEPETQYF; CDR3 DNA: TGTGCCAGCAGTGAACCCGAGACCCAGTACTTC
J gene: TRBJ1-1; clone size: once; V gene: TRBV4-1; D gene: NA; CDR3 protein: CASRQGRGTPGTEAFF; CDR3 DNA: TGCGCCAGCAGACAAGGGCGCGGGACCCCGGGGACTGAAGCTTTCTTT
J gene: TRBJ1-4; clone size: NA; V gene: TRBV4-1; D gene: TRBD1; CDR3 protein: CASSQGGQGAEKLFF; CDR3 DNA: TGCGCCAGCAGCCAAGGCGGACAGGGGGCTGAAAAACTGTTTTTT
J gene: TRBJ2-3; clone size: NA; V gene: TRBV15; D gene: TRBD2; CDR3 protein: CATSRELAGDSDTQYF; CDR3 DNA: TGTGCCACCAGCAGAGAGCTAGCGGGAGATAGTGATACGCAGTATTTT
J gene: TRBJ1-5; clone size: NA; V gene: TRBV6-6; D gene: NA; CDR3 protein: CASSYAPRGNQPQHF; CDR3 DNA: TGTGCCAGCAGTTACGCCCCGAGGGGCAATCAGCCCCAGCATTTT
J gene: TRBJ1-2; clone size: NA; V gene: TRBV28; D gene: NA; CDR3 protein: CASRPGWSAFGYGYTF; CDR3 DNA: TGTGCCAGCAGACCGGGGTGGTCAGCGTTTGGCTATGGCTACACCTTC
J gene: TRBJ1-1; clone size: NA; V gene: TRBV5-1; D gene: NA; CDR3 protein: CASSLEIRDGAFF; CDR3 DNA: TGCGCCAGCAGCTTGGAGATTCGAGACGGAGCTTTCTTT
J gene: TRBJ2-2; clone size: NA; V gene: TRBV15; D gene: NA; CDR3 protein: CATSRGGYTGELFF; CDR3 DNA: TGTGCCACCAGCAGAGGGGGTTACACCGGGGAGCTGTTTTTT
J gene: TRBJ2-5; clone size: NA; V gene: TRBV7-9; D gene: TRBD2; CDR3 protein: CASSQVHGLAVLETQYF; CDR3 DNA: TGTGCCAGCAGCCAAGTTCATGGCCTAGCGGTCTTAGAGACCCAGTACTTC
J gene: TRBJ1-6; clone size: NA; V gene: TRBV11-3; D gene: NA; CDR3 protein: CASSTLRGGSPLHF; CDR3 DNA: TGTGCCAGCAGCACCTTAAGGGGGGGGTCACCCCTCCACTTT
J gene: TRBJ2-7; clone size: once; V gene: TRBV11-2; D gene: NA; CDR3 protein: CASSFSGYEQYF; CDR3 DNA: TGTGCCAGCAGCTTCTCGGGTTACGAGCAGTACTTC
J gene: TRBJ2-5; clone size: NA; V gene: TRBV18; D gene: TRBD2; CDR3 protein: CASSTALAGGQETQYF; CDR3 DNA: TGTGCCAGCTCAACGGCCCTAGCGGGGGGACAAGAGACCCAGTACTTC
J gene: TRBJ2-3; clone size: NA; V gene: TRBV7-2; D gene: NA; CDR3 protein: CASSLRDTQYF; CDR3 DNA: TGTGCCAGCAGCCTCAGGGATACGCAGTATTTT
J gene: TRBJ1-1; clone size: NA; V gene: TRBV7-6; D gene: TRBD1; CDR3 protein: CASSPSTGAGAEAFF; CDR3 DNA: TGTGCCAGCAGCCCCAGTACAGGGGCGGGGGCTGAAGCTTTCTTT
J gene: TRBJ2-2; clone size: NA; V gene: TRBV9; D gene: NA; CDR3 protein: CASSVGSPRTGELFF; CDR3 DNA: TGTGCCAGCAGCGTAGGGTCGCCCCGGACCGGGGAGCTGTTTTTT
J gene: TRBJ2-5; clone size: NA; V gene: TRBV5-1; D gene: NA; CDR3 protein: CASSLAGVQETQYF; CDR3 DNA: TGCGCCAGCAGCTTAGCCGGGGTCCAAGAGACCCAGTACTTC
J gene: TRBJ1-2; clone size: NA; V gene: TRBV2; D gene: NA; CDR3 protein: CASSDRAFNYGYTF; CDR3 DNA: TGTGCCAGCAGTGACAGGGCCTTTAACTATGGCTACACCTTC
J gene: TRBJ1-3; clone size: NA; V gene: TRBV9; D gene: NA; CDR3 protein: CASSVAPGNTIYF; CDR3 DNA: TGTGCCAGCAGCGTAGCTCCGGGAAACACCATATATTTT
J gene: TRBJ2-5; clone size: NA; V gene: TRBV7-7; D gene: TRBD2; CDR3 protein: CASSPGLAGNQETQYF; CDR3 DNA: TGTGCTAGCAGCCCGGGACTAGCGGGAAACCAAGAGACCCAGTACTTC
J gene: TRBJ2-1; clone size: NA; V gene: TRBV18; D gene: NA; CDR3 protein: CASSPGNNEQFF; CDR3 DNA: TGTGCCAGCTCACCAGGGAACAATGAGCAGTTCTTC
J gene: TRBJ1-5; clone size: NA; V gene: TRBV6-1; D gene: NA; CDR3 protein: CASSESYSNQPQHF; CDR3 DNA: TGTGCCAGCAGTGAATCATATAGCAATCAGCCCCAGCATTTT
J gene: TRBJ1-2; clone size: NA; V gene: TRBV6-5; D gene: NA; CDR3 protein: CASTRGQTKYGYTF; CDR3 DNA: TGTGCCAGCACTAGAGGACAGACGAAGTATGGCTACACCTTC
J gene: TRBJ2-7; clone size: NA; V gene: TRBV28; D gene: TRBD1; CDR3 protein: CASSLRTGIAYEQYF; CDR3 DNA: TGTGCCAGCAGTTTAAGGACAGGGATCGCCTACGAGCAGTACTTC
J gene: TRBJ1-6; clone size: NA; V gene: TRBV5-6; D gene: NA; CDR3 protein: CASQREWYNSPLHF; CDR3 DNA: TGTGCCAGCCAGAGGGAGTGGTATAATTCACCCCTCCACTTT
J gene: TRBJ2-2; clone size: NA; V gene: TRBV28; D gene: TRBD1; CDR3 protein: CASSRWTGAGELFF; CDR3 DNA: TGTGCCAGCAGCCGCTGGACAGGGGCCGGGGAGCTGTTTTTT
J gene: TRBJ2-1; clone size: NA; V gene: TRBV7-9; D gene: NA; CDR3 protein: CASSLFKGYNEQFF; CDR3 DNA: TGTGCCAGCAGCTTATTTAAGGGGTACAATGAGCAGTTCTTC
J gene: TRBJ1-1; clone size: NA; V gene: TRBV30; D gene: NA; CDR3 protein: CAWSVLAKNTEAFF; CDR3 DNA: TGTGCCTGGAGTGTACTCGCCAAGAACACTGAAGCTTTCTTT
J gene: TRBJ1-6; clone size: NA; V gene: TRBV5-1; D gene: NA; CDR3 protein: CASSPSAGKNSPLHF; CDR3 DNA: TGCGCCAGCAGCCCCTCGGCAGGGAAGAATTCACCCCTCCACTTT
J gene: TRBJ2-1; clone size: once; V gene: TRBV5-1; D gene: NA; CDR3 protein: CASSLDGRGTNNEQFF; CDR3 DNA: TGCGCCAGCAGCTTGGATGGGCGGGGCACCAACAATGAGCAGTTCTTC
J gene: TRBJ2-2; clone size: NA; V gene: TRBV19; D gene: NA; CDR3 protein: CASSTQGTGELFF; CDR3 DNA: TGTGCCAGTAGTACCCAGGGAACCGGGGAGCTGTTTTTT
J gene: TRBJ1-1; clone size: NA; V gene: TRBV2; D gene: NA; CDR3 protein: CASSPGYTEAFF; CDR3 DNA: TGTGCCAGCAGCCCAGGGTACACTGAAGCTTTCTTT
J gene: TRBJ2-3; clone size: few; V gene: TRBV6-6; D gene: NA; CDR3 protein: CASSWGVGDTQYF; CDR3 DNA: TGTGCCAGCAGTTGGGGGGTCGGAGATACGCAGTATTTT
J gene: TRBJ2-7; clone size: NA; V gene: TRBV5-1; D gene: NA; CDR3 protein: CASSSGPNSYEQYF; CDR3 DNA: TGCGCCAGCAGCAGCGGACCGAACTCCTACGAGCAGTACTTC
J gene: TRBJ2-3; clone size: NA; V gene: TRBV5-1; D gene: TRBD2; CDR3 protein: CASSQPIKKLSGSTDTQYF; CDR3 DNA: TGCGCCAGCAGCCAACCAATCAAAAAACTTAGCGGGAGCACAGATACGCAGTATTTT
J gene: TRBJ2-7; clone size: NA; V gene: TRBV28; D gene: NA; CDR3 protein: CASSLWFRGRAHEQYF; CDR3 DNA: TGTGCCAGCAGTTTATGGTTCAGGGGTCGGGCCCACGAGCAGTACTTC
J gene: TRBJ1-2; clone size: NA; V gene: TRBV10-3; D gene: TRBD1; CDR3 protein: CATGQVNYGYTF; CDR3 DNA: TGTGCCACTGGACAGGTTAACTATGGCTACACCTTC
J gene: TRBJ2-1; clone size: NA; V gene: TRBV7-9; D gene: NA; CDR3 protein: CASSTSNRATYNEQFF; CDR3 DNA: TGTGCCAGCAGCACTTCGAATAGAGCGACCTACAATGAGCAGTTCTTC